Each of the 23 T cell receptor beta chains below was sequenced from the same sample in a study of T cells in Graves' hyperthyroidism and ophthalmopathy. Amplification targeted TCR beta CDR3 regions from RNA transcripts. The TCR CDR3 first-round RT-PCR relied on the HTBI primer set. MiXCR was run by TCRdb on the multiplex PCR reads, yielding one entry per CDR3 protein. The table lists fewer than 200,000 distinct CDR3 sequences, around 8.9% of them singletons, with approximately 24% in the top ten. Input material: blood. The receptors shown here come from a woman aged 18-29 years with Graves' hyperthyroidism that later progressed to Graves' ophthalmopathy.

The rearrangement uses TRBV30 and TRBJ1-2, with a tentative D call TRBD1 (5 bases). The CDR3 sequence is 12 residues long. Germline CDR1 and CDR2: GTSNPN and SVGIG (reference sequence). V was pared by 1 base and J by 8 bases, with 11 bases between. The CDR3 DNA follows: TGTGCCTGGAGTGATTTCAGGGCCGGCTACACCTTC. Amino acid sequence: CAWSDFRAGYTF.

This chain joins TRBV18 and TRBJ1-3; D gene unclear. The V gene lost 4 bases and the J gene lost 3 bases, with 19 bases spanning the gap. Germline V gene data show CDR1 as KGHSH and CDR2 as LQKENI. This CDR3 spans 17 amino acids. The CDR3 is CASSRSAGLGGGNTIYF. The CDR3 nucleotides read TGTGCCAGCTCACGATCGGCGGGCCTAGGAGGTGGAAACACCATATATTTT.

The V call is TRBV25-1, the J call TRBJ1-2; weak D call: TRBD1 (6 bases). Germline values: CDR1 MGHDK, CDR2 SYGVNS. V was shortened by 4 bases and J by 1 base, with 19 bases between the two germline ends. The CDR3 consists of 17 residues. This CDR3 reads CASSASIQGVGNYGYTF. In DNA form, the CDR3 reads TGTGCCAGCAGTGCATCTATACAGGGTGTGGGTAACTATGGCTACACCTTC.

This clonotype was counted at least ten times. The chain joins TRBV11-2 to TRBJ2-5, with D maybe TRBD1 (6 bases). CDR1 is SGHAT, CDR2 FQNNGV, per germline. There are 17 residues in the CDR3. Trimming shortened V by 0 bases and J by 1 base, and 15 bases separated the two germline ends. In DNA form, the CDR3 reads TGTGCCAGCAGCTTAGATCGGGGAACAGGGACCCAAGAGACCCAGTACTTC. It encodes CASSLDRGTGTQETQYF.

The chain joins TRBV4-1 to TRBJ2-7; no definite D call. V dropped 3 bases and J dropped 6 bases, with 15 bases sitting between them. Germline V gene sequence: CDR1 MGHRA, CDR2 YSYEKL. The CDR3 length is 14 residues. CDR3 in amino acids: CASSQDRVSGEQYF. CDR3 DNA: TGCGCCAGCAGCCAGGATCGGGTGAGTGGCGAGCAGTACTTC.

This clonotype was observed many times. This chain joins TRBV20-1 and TRBJ2-1; 7 nucleotides agree with TRBD2. The CDR3 loop spans 15 amino acids. V shed 3 bases and J 7 bases; nucleotides not matched to a gene: 12. Germline CDR1 is DFQATT and CDR2 is SNEGSKA (reference sequence). The CDR3 is CSASSRLGRGNEQFF. DNA for the CDR3: TGCAGTGCTAGTTCTCGACTAGGGCGGGGGAATGAGCAGTTCTTC.

This clonotype was detected only a few times. The V and J genes are TRBV4-2 and TRBJ2-5, with D possibly TRBD1 on 7 matching bases. The CDR3 loop spans 16 amino acids. V lost 4 bases and J lost 5, with 20 bases in between. Per the germline V gene, CDR1 is LGHNA and CDR2 is YNFKEQ. As DNA, the CDR3 is TGTGCCAGCAGCCGGTTCCCAGGGGGGATCGGGGAGACCCAGTACTTC. Amino acid sequence: CASSRFPGGIGETQYF.

This clonotype has ten or more counts. The CDR3 loop reads CASSLPGGYTF. The CDR3 DNA sequence: TGTGCCAGTAGTCTCCCCGGGGGCTACACCTTC. The chain joins TRBV19 to TRBJ1-2; D not resolved. This CDR3 contains 11 residues. Per germline, CDR1 LNHDA and CDR2 SQIVND (reference sequence). Trimming cost V 5 bases and J 8 bases, with 9 bases left between them.

This clonotype was seen at least ten times. The chain recombines TRBV6-1 with TRBJ2-1; maybe TRBD2 (6 bases). Germline CDR1 MNHNS, CDR2 SASEGT. With 6 bases removed from V and 1 base from J, the gap between germline ends came to 10 bases. This CDR3 comprises 14 residues. The DNA of the CDR3 is TGTGCCAGCAGCGATAGCGGTTCCTACAATGAGCAGTTCTTC. It is translated as CASSDSGSYNEQFF.

The sample holds many counts of this clonotype. The chain recombines TRBV6-1 with TRBJ1-1; D not certain. Trimming took 1 base from V and 7 from J, leaving 10 bases between them. Germline CDR1 is MNHNS and CDR2 is SASEGT. This CDR3 is 13 amino acids long. In DNA, the CDR3 is TGTGCCAGCAGTGAAGTAAGCATTAGTGAAGCTTTCTTT. It translates to CASSEVSISEAFF.

This clonotype was seen repeatedly, ten times or more. This chain connects TRBV19 to TRBJ1-1; tentatively, D is TRBD1 (6 bases). This CDR3 has 15 residues. Germline assignment: CDR1 LNHDA and CDR2 SQIVND (reference sequence). V was pared by 7 bases and J by 0 bases, with 15 bases between. This chain's CDR3 is CASTPRGPMNTEAFF. The CDR3 DNA sequence: TGTGCCAGTACGCCTCGGGGGCCAATGAACACTGAAGCTTTCTTT.

The chain has TRBV13 and TRBJ2-7; 7 bases line up with TRBD1. The CDR3 extends over 16 amino acids. In germline, CDR1 is PRHDT, CDR2 FYEKMQ (reference sequence). The V segment lost 1 base and the J segment 1 base; nucleotides outside the gene matches: 7. Written as DNA, the CDR3 is TGTGCCAGCAGCTTAGCTCAGGGCAGGGGGTCCTACGAGCAGTACTTC. Translated, it gives CASSLAQGRGSYEQYF.

This clonotype was recorded many times. This sequence joins TRBV30 and TRBJ2-7, with TRBD2 matching 8 bases. This CDR3 is built from 15 residues. The germline gives CDR1 GTSNPN, CDR2 SVGIG (reference sequence). With V trimmed by 3 bases and J by 1 base, 8 bases remained unmatched. The CDR3, as DNA: TGTGCCTGGAGGGATATAGCGGGGACTTCCTACGAGCAGTACTTC. Amino acid sequence: CAWRDIAGTSYEQYF.

Only a few counts were recorded for this clonotype. The genes are TRBV9 and TRBJ2-7; a possible D gene is TRBD1 (7 bases). Germline V gives CDR1 SGDLS, CDR2 YYNGEE. This CDR3 comprises 16 residues. V dropped 0 bases and J dropped 3 bases, with 16 bases sitting between them. The CDR3 loop is CASSVEGRGAIYEQYF. The CDR3 bases are TGTGCCAGCAGCGTAGAAGGCAGGGGGGCGATCTACGAGCAGTACTTC.

The genes are TRBV7-9 and TRBJ2-1; no definite D call. The germline CDR1 and CDR2 sequences are SEHNR and FQNEAQ (reference sequence). V gave up 5 bases and J gave up 7 bases, with 9 bases separating them. The CDR3 extends over 12 amino acids. CDR3 coding DNA: TGTGCCAGCAGCCGTACTAAGAATGAGCAGTTCTTC. Protein product: CASSRTKNEQFF.

V and J are TRBV12-3 or TRBV12-4 and TRBJ2-2; no clear D gene. The ends were cut back, 2 bases at V and 7 bases at J, with 5 bases in the middle. This CDR3 is built from 12 residues. CDR3 DNA: TGTGCCAGCAGTTTATGGTACGGGGAGCTGTTTTTT. Its translation is CASSLWYGELFF.

Of note for this clonotype: This may be a read error: a much more frequent sequence differs by one nucleotide. The CDR3: CASSLRQGEETQHF. The CDR3 DNA sequence: TGTGCCAGTAGCCTAAGACAGGGCGAGGAGACCCAGCACTTC. The chain couples TRBV19 to TRBJ2-5; 7 positions match TRBD1. The CDR3 has 14 residues. The V gene's germline CDR1 is LNHDA and CDR2 SQIVND (reference sequence).

This clonotype has just a few counts. This clone may be a read error of a much larger clone one base away. This chain joins TRBV30 and TRBJ1-5, with D unresolved. Near its end, the DNA agrees better with TRBJ2-3, so the J call may be wrong. The CDR3 is 12 amino acids. The germline V gene has CDR1 GTSNPN and CDR2 SVGIG (reference sequence). The CDR3 is CAWSGANQPQYF. Here the CDR3 DNA reads TGTGCCTGGAGTGGGGCGAATCAGCCCCAGTATTTT.

This clonotype has ten or more counts. The chain combines TRBV27 with TRBJ2-5; 10 bases line up with TRBD2. This CDR3 contains 16 residues. V gave up 5 bases and J gave up 0 bases; unmatched junction bases: 6. CDR1 MNHEY and CDR2 SMNVEV come from the germline V gene (reference sequence). Here the CDR3 DNA reads TGTGCCAGCAGTACCGGACTAGCGGTGTACCAAGAGACCCAGTACTTC. The encoded protein is CASSTGLAVYQETQYF.

This clonotype appeared many times. The chain links TRBV28 to TRBJ1-4; the D is unclear. V was cut by 7 bases and J by 8 bases, with 20 bases left in between. Germline V gives CDR1 MDHEN, CDR2 SYDVKM. The CDR3 is 15 residues long. The CDR3 coding sequence is TGTGCCAGCAATACCAACTTGGGGTTGGGGGAAAAACTGTTTTTT. Translating gives CASNTNLGLGEKLFF. The complete variable domain, with remaining parts taken from reference TRBV28 and TRBJ1-4, reads DVKVTQSSRYLVKRTGEKVFLECVQDMDHENMFWYRQDPGLGLRLIYFSYDVKMKEKGDIPEGYSVSREKKERFSLILESASTNQTSMYLCASNTNLGLGEKLFFGSGTQLSVL.

In its sample, this clonotype was seen a few times. V gene TRBV19 combines with J gene TRBJ2-2; D not certain. The CDR3 is 13 residues long. Germline V gene lookup returns CDR1 LNHDA and CDR2 SQIVND (reference sequence). V was cut by 5 bases and J by 5 bases, with 9 bases left in between. The CDR3 spells CASSAHVTGELFF. The CDR3 DNA sequence: TGTGCCAGTAGTGCACATGTTACCGGGGAGCTGTTTTTT. The variable domain in full, with the rest retrieved from reference TRBV19 and TRBJ2-2, is DGGITQSPKYLFRKEGQNVTLSCEQNLNHDAMYWYRQDPGQGLRLIYYSQIVNDFQKGDIAEGYSVSREKKESFPLTVTSAQKNPTAFYLCASSAHVTGELFFGEGSRLTVL.

This clonotype was recorded many times. The rearrangement joins TRBV9 to TRBJ2-7; 7 bases align to TRBD1. The V gene's germline CDR1 is SGDLS and CDR2 YYNGEE. Trimming took 2 bases from V and 3 from J; bases not matched to a gene: 8. This CDR3 region has 15 residues. For the CDR3, the DNA is TGTGCCAGCAGCGTTTCTGGACAGGACAACTACGAGCAGTACTTC. It specifies CASSVSGQDNYEQYF. The whole variable domain, filled in from reference TRBV9 and TRBJ2-7, reads DSGVTQTPKHLITATGQRVTLRCSPRSGDLSVYWYQQSLDQGLQFLIQYYNGEERAKGNILERFSAQQFPDLHSELNLSSLELGDSALYFCASSVSGQDNYEQYFGPGTRLTVT.

The chain uses TRBV25-1 and TRBJ1-1; D is perhaps TRBD1 (5 bases). The V gene lost 2 bases and the J gene lost 4 bases, with 11 bases spanning the gap. Germline V CDR1 and CDR2: MGHDK, SYGVNS. The CDR3 has 14 residues. CDR3 amino acids: CASSEGGSATEAFF. The CDR3 nucleotides read TGTGCCAGCAGTGAAGGGGGGTCGGCCACTGAAGCTTTCTTT.